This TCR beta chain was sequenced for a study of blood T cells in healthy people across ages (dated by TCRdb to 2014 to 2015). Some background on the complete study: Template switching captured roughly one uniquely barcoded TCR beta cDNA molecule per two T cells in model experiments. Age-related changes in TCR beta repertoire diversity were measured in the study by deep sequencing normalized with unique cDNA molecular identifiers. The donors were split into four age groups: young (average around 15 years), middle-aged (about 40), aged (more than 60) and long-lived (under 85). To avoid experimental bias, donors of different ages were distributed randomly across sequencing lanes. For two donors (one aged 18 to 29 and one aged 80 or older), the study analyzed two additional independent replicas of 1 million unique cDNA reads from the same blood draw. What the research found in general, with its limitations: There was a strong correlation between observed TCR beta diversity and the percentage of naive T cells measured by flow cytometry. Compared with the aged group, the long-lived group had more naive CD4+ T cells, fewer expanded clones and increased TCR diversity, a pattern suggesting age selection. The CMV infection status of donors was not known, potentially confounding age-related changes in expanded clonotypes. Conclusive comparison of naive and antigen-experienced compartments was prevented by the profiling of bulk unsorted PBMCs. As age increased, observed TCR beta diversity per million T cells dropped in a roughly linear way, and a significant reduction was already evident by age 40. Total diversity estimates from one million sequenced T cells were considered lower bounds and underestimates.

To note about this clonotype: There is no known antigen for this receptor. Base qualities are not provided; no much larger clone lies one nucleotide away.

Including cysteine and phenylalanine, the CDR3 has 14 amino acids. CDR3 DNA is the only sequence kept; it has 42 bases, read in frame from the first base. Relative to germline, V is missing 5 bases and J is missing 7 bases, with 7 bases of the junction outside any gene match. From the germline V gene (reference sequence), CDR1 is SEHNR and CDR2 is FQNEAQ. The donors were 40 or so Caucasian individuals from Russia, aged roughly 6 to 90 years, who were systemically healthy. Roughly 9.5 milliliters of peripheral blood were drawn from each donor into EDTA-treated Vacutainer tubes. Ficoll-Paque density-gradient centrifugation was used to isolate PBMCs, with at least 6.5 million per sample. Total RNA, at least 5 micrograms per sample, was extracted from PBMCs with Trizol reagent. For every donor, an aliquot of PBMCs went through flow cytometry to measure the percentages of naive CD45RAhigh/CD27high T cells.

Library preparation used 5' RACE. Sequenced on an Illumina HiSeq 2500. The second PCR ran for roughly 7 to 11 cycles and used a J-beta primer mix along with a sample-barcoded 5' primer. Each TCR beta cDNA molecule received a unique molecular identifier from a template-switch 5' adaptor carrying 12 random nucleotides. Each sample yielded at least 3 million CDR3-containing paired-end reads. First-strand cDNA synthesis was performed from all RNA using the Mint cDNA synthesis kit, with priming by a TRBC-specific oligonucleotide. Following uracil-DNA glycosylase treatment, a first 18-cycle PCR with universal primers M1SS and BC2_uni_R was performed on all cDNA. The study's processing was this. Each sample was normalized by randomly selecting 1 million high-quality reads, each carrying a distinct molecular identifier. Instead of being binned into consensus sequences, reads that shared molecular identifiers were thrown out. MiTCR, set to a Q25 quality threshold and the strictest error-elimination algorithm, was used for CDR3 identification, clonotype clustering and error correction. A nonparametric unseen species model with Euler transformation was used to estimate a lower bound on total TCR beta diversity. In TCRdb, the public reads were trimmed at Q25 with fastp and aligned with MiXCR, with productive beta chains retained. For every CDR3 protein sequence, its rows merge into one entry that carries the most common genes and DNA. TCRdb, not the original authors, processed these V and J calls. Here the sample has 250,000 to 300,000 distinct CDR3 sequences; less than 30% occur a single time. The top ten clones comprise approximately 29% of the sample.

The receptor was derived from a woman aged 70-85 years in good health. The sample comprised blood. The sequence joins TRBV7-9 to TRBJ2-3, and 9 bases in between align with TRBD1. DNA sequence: TGTGCCAGCAGCACGACAGGGGGGCTCTATACGCAGTATTTT. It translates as CASSTTGGLYTQYF.